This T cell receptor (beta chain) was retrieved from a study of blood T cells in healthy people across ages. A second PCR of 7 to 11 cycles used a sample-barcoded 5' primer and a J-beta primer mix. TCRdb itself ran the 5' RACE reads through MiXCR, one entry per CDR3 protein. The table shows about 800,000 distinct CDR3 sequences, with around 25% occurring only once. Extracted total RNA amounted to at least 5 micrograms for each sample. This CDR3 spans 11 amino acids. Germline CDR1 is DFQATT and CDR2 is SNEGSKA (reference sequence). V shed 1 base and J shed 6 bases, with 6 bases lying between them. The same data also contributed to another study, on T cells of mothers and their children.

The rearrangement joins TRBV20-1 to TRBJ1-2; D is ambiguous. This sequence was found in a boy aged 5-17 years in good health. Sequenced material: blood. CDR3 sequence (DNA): TGCAGTGCTAGAGGATCCGATGGCTACACCTTC. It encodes CSARGSDGYTF.